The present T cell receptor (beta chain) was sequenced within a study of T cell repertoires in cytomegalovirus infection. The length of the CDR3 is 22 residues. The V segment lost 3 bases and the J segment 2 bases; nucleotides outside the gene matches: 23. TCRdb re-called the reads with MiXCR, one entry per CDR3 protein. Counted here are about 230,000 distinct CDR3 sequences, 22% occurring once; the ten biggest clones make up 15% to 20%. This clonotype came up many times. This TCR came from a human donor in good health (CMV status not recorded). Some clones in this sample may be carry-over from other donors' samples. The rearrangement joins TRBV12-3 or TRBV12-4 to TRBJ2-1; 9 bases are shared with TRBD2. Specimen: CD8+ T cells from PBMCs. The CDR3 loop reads CASSFPRTGDIWRGGPYNEQFF. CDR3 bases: TGTGCCAGCAGTTTCCCGCGGACAGGAGACATTTGGCGGGGGGGCCCCTACAATGAGCAGTTCTTC.